A single sample is the source of the 10 T cell receptor beta chains below, sequenced in a study of blood T cell repertoires in COVID-19. Here immunoSEQ multiplex PCR was the method, and the copy in TCRdb shows in-frame clones only, minus some. The table shows about 51,000 clones, with approximately 84% occurring only once. Source material: peripheral blood. Receptors originate from a man aged 50 to 59 with acute or convalescent COVID-19.

CDR3 nucleotides: TGTGCCAGCAGCTTGGGCAGGGAAGGTGGCAATCAGCCCCAGCATTTT. Its protein is CASSLGREGGNQPQHF. The chain uses TRBV5-6 and TRBJ1-5, with TRBD1 as a possible D gene (5 bases). The CDR3 totals 16 residues. The germline gives CDR1 SGHDT, CDR2 YYEEEE. The ends were cut back, 0 bases at V and 2 bases at J, with 12 bases in the middle.

The chain recombines TRBV28 with TRBJ1-5; TRBD1 matches at 9 bases. V was clipped by 4 bases and J by 6 bases; unmatched bases: 7. The CDR3 runs to 15 residues. Germline CDR1 MDHEN, CDR2 SYDVKM. The CDR3 region is CASSSGTGMGQPQHF. The CDR3 DNA is TGTGCCAGCAGTTCCGGGACAGGGATGGGTCAGCCCCAGCATTTT.

The J gene is TRBJ1-2, the V gene TRBV20-1, with unresolved D. There are 11 residues in the CDR3. Germline CDR1 and CDR2: DFQATT and SNEGSKA (reference sequence). V dropped 5 bases and J dropped 3 bases, with 7 bases sitting between them. The chain's CDR3 is CSAHQDYGYTF. CDR3 in DNA: TGCAGTGCTCATCAGGACTATGGCTACACCTTC.

The chain employs TRBV6-1 and TRBJ1-1; 7 bases line up with TRBD1. CDR3 length: 16 amino acids. V lost 4 bases to trimming and J lost 2 bases; unmatched junction nucleotides: 10. Per the germline V gene, CDR1 is MNHNS and CDR2 is SASEGT. CDR3 DNA sequence: TGTGCCAGCAGTGCTACTACAGGGGCTGTCAACACTGAAGCTTTCTTT. Translated: CASSATTGAVNTEAFF.

This clone was counted a single time. CDR3 sequence: CATSTGGTPNYGYTF. For the CDR3, the DNA is TGTGCCACCAGTACAGGCGGGACGCCTAACTATGGCTACACCTTC. J is TRBJ1-2 and V is TRBV24-1; possible D gene TRBD1, 5 bases. This CDR3 is built from 15 residues. V lost 6 bases and J 0 bases, leaving 13 bases between the germline ends. The germline V gene has CDR1 KGHDR and CDR2 SFDVKD.

The chain combines TRBV5-1 with TRBJ1-2; TRBD1 matches 7 bases. The CDR3 runs to 15 residues. Germline trimming cut 2 bases from V and 4 bases from J; bases unmatched to any gene: 8. Germline V gene lookup returns CDR1 SGHRS and CDR2 YFSETQ. The CDR3 region is CASSLEQGRPYGYTF. Written as DNA, the CDR3 is TGCGCCAGCAGCTTAGAACAGGGGCGCCCCTATGGCTACACCTTC. Filled out from reference TRBV5-1 and TRBJ1-2, the complete variable domain reads KAGVTQTPRYLIKTRGQQVTLSCSPISGHRSVSWYQQTPGQGLQFLFEYFSETQRNKGNFPGRFSGRQFSNSRSEMNVSTLELGDSALYLCASSLEQGRPYGYTFGSGTRLTVV.

V gene TRBV5-4 combines with J gene TRBJ1-1; 8 bases line up with TRBD1. Germline CDR1 and CDR2: SGHNT and YYREEE (reference sequence). The ends lost 5 bases at V and 3 bases at J; junction bases unmatched: 12. This CDR3 comprises 16 residues. The chain's CDR3 is CASSPGGAVRDTEAFF. CDR3 DNA sequence: TGTGCCAGCAGTCCAGGGGGCGCGGTTCGAGACACTGAAGCTTTCTTT. The whole variable domain, remainder taken from reference TRBV5-4 and TRBJ1-1, is ETGVTQSPTHLIKTRGQQVTLRCSSQSGHNTVSWYQQALGQGPQFIFQYYREEENGRGNFPPRFSGLQFPNYSSELNVNALELDDSALYLCASSPGGAVRDTEAFFGQGTRLTVV.

This clone is a singleton in its sample. The chain employs TRBV3-1 (or the pseudogene TRBV3-2) and TRBJ2-5, with TRBD2 identical over 8 bases. The V gene end was trimmed by 3 bases and the J gene end by 3 bases; junction bases not matched to a gene: 9. The germline V gene has CDR1 LGHDT and CDR2 YNNKEL (reference sequence). This CDR3 region has 16 residues. The CDR3 loop is CASSQTLLAAKETQYF. CDR3 coding DNA: TGTGCCAGCAGCCAGACCCTACTAGCGGCAAAAGAGACCCAGTACTTC.

This chain links TRBV6-2 or TRBV6-3 with TRBJ2-4, with 11 nucleotides matching TRBD2. V gave up 2 bases and J gave up 12 bases; unmatched junction bases: 6. CDR1 MNHEY and CDR2 SVGEGT come from the germline V gene. This CDR3 contains 14 residues. The DNA of the CDR3 is TGTGCCAGCAGTTACGGACTAGCGGGCTCCCCTCAGTACTTC. Its protein is CASSYGLAGSPQYF.

V and J are TRBV19 and TRBJ1-5, with D possibly TRBD1 on 5 matching bases. This CDR3 contains 14 residues. Germline loops: CDR1 LNHDA, CDR2 SQIVND (reference sequence). The V gene lost 3 bases and the J gene lost 4 bases, with 10 bases spanning the gap. The CDR3 DNA is TGTGCCAGTAGTATGCCGACAGTGAATCAGCCCCAGCATTTT. As protein: CASSMPTVNQPQHF. The complete variable domain, with remaining parts taken from reference TRBV19 and TRBJ1-5, reads DGGITQSPKYLFRKEGQNVTLSCEQNLNHDAMYWYRQDPGQGLRLIYYSQIVNDFQKGDIAEGYSVSREKKESFPLTVTSAQKNPTAFYLCASSMPTVNQPQHFGDGTRLSIL.